This T cell receptor beta chain was retrieved from a study of T cell responses to AZD1222 COVID-19 vaccine. For the study at large: Pooled in the analysis were second doses at about 4 or about 12 weeks.

The study's findings and limits: Sampling that yielded the repertoires occurred only after the peak T cell response. Regions 160-218 and 743-854 dominated among vaccine-associated CD4 TCRs spanning spike.

In regard to this clone: Its antigen is not known.

The method was immunoSEQ multiplex PCR; TCRdb's version includes in-frame clones alone and lacks a portion of them. The table has 90,000 or so clones, approximately 90% seen once. Sequences were derived from peripheral blood, sampled on day 0 of AZD1222 vaccination. The clonotype originates from an adult in good health.

This CDR3 is CSAQGQGEQYF. CDR3 nucleotide sequence: TGCAGTGCCCAAGGACAGGGCGAGCAGTACTTC. The chain carries TRBV20-1 and TRBJ2-7; 8 nucleotides align to TRBD1. CDR3 size: 11 residues. Per germline, CDR1 DFQATT and CDR2 SNEGSKA (reference sequence). With 6 bases clipped from V and 6 bases from J, the junction kept 4 bases outside the gene matches.